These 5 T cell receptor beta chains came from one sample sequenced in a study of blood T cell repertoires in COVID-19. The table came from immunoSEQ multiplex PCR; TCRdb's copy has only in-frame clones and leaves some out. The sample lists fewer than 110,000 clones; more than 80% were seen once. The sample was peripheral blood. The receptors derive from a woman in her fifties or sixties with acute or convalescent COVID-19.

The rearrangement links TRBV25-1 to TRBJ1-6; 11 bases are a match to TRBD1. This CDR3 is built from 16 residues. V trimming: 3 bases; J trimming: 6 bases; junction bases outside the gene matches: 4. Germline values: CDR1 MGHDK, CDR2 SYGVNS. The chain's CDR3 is CASSDGQGAGNSPLHF. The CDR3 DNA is TGTGCCAGCAGTGATGGACAGGGGGCGGGTAATTCACCCCTCCACTTT.

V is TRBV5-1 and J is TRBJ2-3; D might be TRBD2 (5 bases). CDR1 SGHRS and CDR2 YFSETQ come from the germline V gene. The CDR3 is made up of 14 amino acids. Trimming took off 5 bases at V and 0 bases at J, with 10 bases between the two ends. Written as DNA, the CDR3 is TGCGCCAGCAGAGACGGGATAAGCACAGATACGCAGTATTTT. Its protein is CASRDGISTDTQYF. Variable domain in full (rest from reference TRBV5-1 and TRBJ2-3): KAGVTQTPRYLIKTRGQQVTLSCSPISGHRSVSWYQQTPGQGLQFLFEYFSETQRNKGNFPGRFSGRQFSNSRSEMNVSTLELGDSALYLCASRDGISTDTQYFGPGTRLTVL.

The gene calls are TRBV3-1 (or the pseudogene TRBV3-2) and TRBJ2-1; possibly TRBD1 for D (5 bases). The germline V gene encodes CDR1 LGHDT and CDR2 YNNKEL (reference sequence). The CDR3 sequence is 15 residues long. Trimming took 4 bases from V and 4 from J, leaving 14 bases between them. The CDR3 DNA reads TGTGCCAGCAGCCCATCTCCAGGGTTATACAATGAGCAGTTCTTC. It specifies CASSPSPGLYNEQFF.

CDR3: CATSDGAYNEQFF. The CDR3 DNA reads as TGTGCCACCAGTGACGGTGCCTACAATGAGCAGTTCTTC. The chain carries TRBV24-1 and TRBJ2-1; D uncertain. Germline V lookup: CDR1 KGHDR, CDR2 SFDVKD. V was clipped by 4 bases and J by 2 bases, with 5 bases between them. The CDR3 loop spans 13 amino acids.

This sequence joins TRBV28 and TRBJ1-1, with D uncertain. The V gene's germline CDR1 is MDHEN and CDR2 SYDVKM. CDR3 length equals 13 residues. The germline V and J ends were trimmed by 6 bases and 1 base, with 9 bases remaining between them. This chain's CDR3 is CASSLTQNTEAFF. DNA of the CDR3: TGTGCCAGCAGCCTGACTCAGAACACTGAAGCTTTCTTT.